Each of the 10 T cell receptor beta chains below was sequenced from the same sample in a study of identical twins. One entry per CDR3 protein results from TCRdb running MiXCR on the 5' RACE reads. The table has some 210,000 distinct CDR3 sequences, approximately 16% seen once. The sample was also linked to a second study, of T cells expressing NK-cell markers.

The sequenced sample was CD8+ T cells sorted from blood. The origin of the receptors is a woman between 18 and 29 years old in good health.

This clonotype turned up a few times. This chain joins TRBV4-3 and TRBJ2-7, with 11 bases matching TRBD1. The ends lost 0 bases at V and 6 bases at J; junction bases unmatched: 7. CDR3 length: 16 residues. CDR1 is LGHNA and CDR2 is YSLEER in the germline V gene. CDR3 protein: CASSQERGQGGGEQYF. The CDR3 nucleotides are TGCGCCAGCAGCCAAGAGAGGGGACAGGGGGGAGGCGAGCAGTACTTC.

The CDR3 DNA follows: TGCAGTGCTAAACGTAGAGGGCAACCGGCCGGCGATGAGCAGTTCTTC. Translation gives CSAKRRGQPAGDEQFF. The chain links TRBV20-1 to TRBJ2-1, with a possible D match to TRBD2 (5 bases). The CDR3 is 16 amino acids. Per the germline V gene, CDR1 is DFQATT and CDR2 is SNEGSKA (reference sequence). Trimming removed 4 bases at V and 8 bases at J, with 24 bases between.

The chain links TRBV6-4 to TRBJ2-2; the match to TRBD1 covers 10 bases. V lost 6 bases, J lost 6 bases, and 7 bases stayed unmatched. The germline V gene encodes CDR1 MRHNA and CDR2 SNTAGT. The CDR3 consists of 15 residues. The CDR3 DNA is TGTGCCAGCAGCACCGGGACAGGGGAGGCCGGGGAGCTGTTTTTT. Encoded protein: CASSTGTGEAGELFF.

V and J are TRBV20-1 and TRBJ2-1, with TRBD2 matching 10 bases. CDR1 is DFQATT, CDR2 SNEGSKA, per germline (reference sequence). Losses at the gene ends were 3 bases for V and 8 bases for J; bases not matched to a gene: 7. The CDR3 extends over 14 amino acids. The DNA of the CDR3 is TGCAGTGCTAGTTTAGCGGGAGGTTTCGATGAGCAGTTCTTC. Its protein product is CSASLAGGFDEQFF.

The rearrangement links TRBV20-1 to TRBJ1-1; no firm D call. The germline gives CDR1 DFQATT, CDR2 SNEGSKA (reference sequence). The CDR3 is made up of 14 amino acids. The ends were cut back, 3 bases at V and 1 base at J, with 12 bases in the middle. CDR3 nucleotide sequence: TGCAGTGCTAGTGGGTCAGGCCGGAACACTGAAGCTTTCTTT. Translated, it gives CSASGSGRNTEAFF.

CDR3 residues: CASSYGLAGGLYQETQYF. Here the CDR3 DNA reads TGTGCCAGCAGCTACGGACTAGCGGGGGGATTATACCAAGAGACCCAGTACTTC. The chain uses TRBV11-2 and TRBJ2-5; TRBD2 aligns across 14 bases. CDR3 length: 18 amino acids. J gave up 0 bases and V 4 bases, and 7 bases lay outside the gene matches. CDR1 is SGHAT and CDR2 is FQNNGV in the germline V gene. Full variable domain (missing parts from reference TRBV11-2 and TRBJ2-5): EAGVAQSPRYKIIEKRQSVAFWCNPISGHATLYWYQQILGQGPKLLIQFQNNGVVDDSQLPKDRFSAERLKGVDSTLKIQPAKLEDSAVYLCASSYGLAGGLYQETQYFGPGTRLLVL.

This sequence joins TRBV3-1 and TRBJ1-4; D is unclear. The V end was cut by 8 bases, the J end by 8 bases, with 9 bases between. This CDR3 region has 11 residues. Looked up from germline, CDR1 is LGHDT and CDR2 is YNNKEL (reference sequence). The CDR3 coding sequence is TGTGCCAGCTGCCTATGGGAAAAACTGTTTTTT. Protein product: CASCLWEKLFF.

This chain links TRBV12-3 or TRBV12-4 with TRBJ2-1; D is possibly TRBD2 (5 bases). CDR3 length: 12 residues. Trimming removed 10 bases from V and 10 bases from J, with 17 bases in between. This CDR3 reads CATTPGSYEQFF. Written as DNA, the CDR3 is TGTGCCACCACCCCGGGGAGCTACGAGCAGTTCTTC.

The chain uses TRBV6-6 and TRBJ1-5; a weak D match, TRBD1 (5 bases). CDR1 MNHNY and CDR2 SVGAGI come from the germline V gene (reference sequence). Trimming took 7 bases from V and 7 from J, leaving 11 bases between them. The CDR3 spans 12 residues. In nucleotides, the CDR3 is TGTGCCAGCACCGAAGGGGCCCAGCCCCAGCATTTT. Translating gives CASTEGAQPQHF.

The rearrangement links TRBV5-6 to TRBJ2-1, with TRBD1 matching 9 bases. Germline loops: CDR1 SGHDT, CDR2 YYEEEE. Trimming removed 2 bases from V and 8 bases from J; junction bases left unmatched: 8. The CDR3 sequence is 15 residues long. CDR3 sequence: CASSLRDRDPHEQFF. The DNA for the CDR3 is TGTGCCAGCAGCTTAAGGGACAGGGACCCTCATGAGCAGTTCTTC.